The 26 T cell receptor beta chains presented below share a single source sample, sequenced in a study of CD8 T cells in Susac syndrome. Random hexamers were used to reverse transcribe an amount of roughly 0.5 to 1 ug RNA. Each CDR3 protein gets one entry after TCRdb re-called the immunoSEQ multiplex PCR reads with MiXCR. The data hold roughly 150,000 distinct CDR3 sequences, with 85% to 95% observed a single time. Sequenced sample: CD4+ T cells from PBMCs. These receptors all stem from a human donor with Susac syndrome.

The CDR3 nucleotides are TGTGCCAGCAGTGTGAGGGGCCCCAATCAGCCCCAGCATTTT. This codes for CASSVRGPNQPQHF. The rearrangement links TRBV12-3 or TRBV12-4 to TRBJ1-5, with a tentative D call TRBD1 (5 bases). The CDR3 has 14 residues. Between the trimmed V and J ends, which lost 5 bases and 3 bases, there was a span of 11 bases.

The J gene is TRBJ1-6, the V gene TRBV6-4; D gene uncertain. CDR1 MRHNA and CDR2 SNTAGT come from the germline V gene. V was trimmed by 2 bases and J by 0 bases, leaving 5 bases between them. This CDR3 has 15 amino acids. CDR3 DNA: TGTGCCAGCAGTGACAGTACCTCCTATAATTCACCCCTCCACTTT. Amino acids: CASSDSTSYNSPLHF.

The chain links TRBV4-3 to TRBJ1-4; no firm D call. Trimming took off 0 bases at V and 0 bases at J, with 11 bases between the two ends. CDR1 is LGHNA and CDR2 is YSLEER in the germline V gene. The CDR3 has 17 amino acids. The DNA for the CDR3 is TGCGCCAGCAGCCAAGATATACTAGTTGCAACTAATGAAAAACTGTTTTTT. This gives the protein CASSQDILVATNEKLFF.

The V and J genes are TRBV6-5 and TRBJ1-6; D not resolved. The length of the CDR3 is 16 residues. Per the germline V gene, CDR1 is MNHEY and CDR2 is SVGAGI. V was cut by 2 bases and J by 7 bases, with 15 bases left in between. The CDR3 region is CASSYLPGLGNSPLHF. CDR3 bases: TGTGCCAGCAGTTACCTTCCCGGGTTGGGCAATTCACCCCTCCACTTT.

The V gene is TRBV20-1, the J gene TRBJ1-2; tentative D call: TRBD1 (6 bases). Germline V CDR1 and CDR2: DFQATT, SNEGSKA (reference sequence). The CDR3 spans 14 residues. The germline V and J ends were trimmed by 2 bases and 2 bases, with 12 bases remaining between them. In DNA, the CDR3 is TGCAGTGCTAGACCCCCAGGGGTGAACTATGGCTACACCTTC. Protein product: CSARPPGVNYGYTF.

The gene calls are TRBV7-9 and TRBJ2-3; the D gene is possibly TRBD2 (6 bases). The germline V gene has CDR1 SEHNR and CDR2 FQNEAQ (reference sequence). The CDR3 runs 14 residues. Trimming took 1 base from V and 10 from J, leaving 15 bases between them. This CDR3 reads CASSLEGLPQPQYF. CDR3 DNA sequence: TGTGCCAGCAGCTTAGAAGGACTACCCCAACCGCAGTATTTT.

This clonotype was picked up one time. The chain carries TRBV6-6 and TRBJ2-7; 10 nucleotides align to TRBD1. The junction had 5 bases not matched to a gene; V was cut back by 4 bases and J by 5 bases. Germline V gives CDR1 MNHNY, CDR2 SVGAGI (reference sequence). The CDR3 totals 14 residues. CDR3 sequence: CASSLGDRGNEQYF. DNA of the CDR3: TGTGCCAGCAGTTTGGGGGACAGGGGCAACGAGCAGTACTTC.

The chain recombines TRBV20-1 with TRBJ1-2, with D possibly TRBD1 on 5 matching bases. Per the germline V gene, CDR1 is DFQATT and CDR2 is SNEGSKA (reference sequence). There are 14 residues in the CDR3. Trimming left V 6 bases short and J 4 bases short, with 18 bases between. DNA for the CDR3: TGCAGTGCCCCGTCCACACAGGCTTCCTATGGCTACACCTTC. Translation gives CSAPSTQASYGYTF.

This chain uses TRBV12-3 or TRBV12-4 with TRBJ1-1, with D uncertain. The germline V and J ends were trimmed by 5 bases and 2 bases, with 12 bases remaining between them. This CDR3 has 14 amino acids. CDR3 region: CASSIRESNTEAFF. CDR3 bases: TGTGCCAGCAGTATTAGGGAGAGCAACACTGAAGCTTTCTTT.

The V and J genes are TRBV20-1 and TRBJ2-5; 7 bases map to TRBD2. V was pared by 0 bases and J by 5 bases, with 3 bases of the junction left unmatched. Germline V gene sequence: CDR1 DFQATT, CDR2 SNEGSKA (reference sequence). This CDR3 spans 13 amino acids. Written as DNA, the CDR3 is TGCAGTGCTAGAGAGGGACTACAGGAGACCCAGTACTTC. This encodes CSAREGLQETQYF.

The J gene is TRBJ2-7, the V gene TRBV20-1; maybe TRBD2 (6 bases). Germline V lookup: CDR1 DFQATT, CDR2 SNEGSKA (reference sequence). V lost 2 bases and J 2 bases, leaving 16 bases between the germline ends. CDR3 length equals 15 residues. The DNA for the CDR3 is TGCAGTGCTAGATTCCCTCGGGGGAAAGCCTACGAGCAGTACTTC. Its translation: CSARFPRGKAYEQYF.

V gene TRBV29-1 combines with J gene TRBJ1-5; tentatively, D is TRBD1 (5 bases). V lost 6 bases, J lost 0 bases, and 6 bases lay in between. The CDR3 runs 12 residues. Germline V gene sequence: CDR1 SQVTM, CDR2 ANQGSEA. The CDR3 sequence: CSVGDSNQPQHF. CDR3 DNA sequence: TGCAGCGTAGGGGATAGCAATCAGCCCCAGCATTTT.

This clonotype was detected only a few times. The rearrangement joins TRBV18 to TRBJ2-2; D unclear. V was clipped by 3 bases and J by 11 bases, with 7 bases between them. This CDR3 has 11 amino acids. The germline gives CDR1 KGHSH, CDR2 LQKENI. Written as DNA, the CDR3 is TGTGCCAGCTCACCCGGACGAGAGCTGTTTTTT. It yields the protein CASSPGRELFF.

This clonotype came up a few times. This chain joins TRBV29-1 and TRBJ2-6; D remains unclear. Germline V gives CDR1 SQVTM, CDR2 ANQGSEA. V was cut by 7 bases and J by 0 bases, with 7 bases left in between. The CDR3 extends over 13 amino acids. The CDR3 protein is CSGTSSGANVLTF. The CDR3, as DNA: TGCAGCGGTACCTCCTCTGGGGCCAACGTCCTGACTTTC.

Concerning this clonotype itself: An end of the junction does not agree with germline; a read error may underlie this. The rearrangement joins TRBV27 to TRBJ2-5, with D tentatively TRBD1 (6 bases). The germline gives CDR1 MNHEY, CDR2 SMNVEV (reference sequence). The CDR3 is 11 residues long. CDR3 nucleotide sequence: TGTGCCAGCACGGGACAAGGGACCCAGTACTTC. Encoded protein: CASTGQGTQYF.

This clonotype was recorded only once. The J gene is TRBJ2-3, the V gene TRBV24-1, with 9 bases that match TRBD1. The CDR3 has 16 residues. Germline V gives CDR1 KGHDR, CDR2 SFDVKD. Unmatched junction bases numbered 6, after V lost 2 bases and J lost 4 bases. The CDR3 nucleotides read TGTGCCACCAGTGATTCCGTGGGGGACAGGGCAGATACGCAGTATTTT. Translated, it gives CATSDSVGDRADTQYF.

V and J are TRBV7-8 and TRBJ2-7, with D perhaps matching TRBD1 (6 bases). V lost 7 bases to trimming and J lost 2 bases, with 12 bases between them. There are 13 residues in the CDR3. CDR1 is SGHVS, CDR2 FQNEAQ, per germline. In nucleotides, the CDR3 is TGTGCCAGCAAGGGGGACACCCCCTACGAGCAGTACTTC. Protein sequence: CASKGDTPYEQYF.

This chain links TRBV15 with TRBJ2-6; 7 bases line up with TRBD1. This CDR3 contains 16 residues. In germline, CDR1 is LNHNV, CDR2 YYDKDF (reference sequence). Trimming at V came to 4 bases and at J to 2 bases, leaving 5 bases not matched to a gene. The CDR3 sequence: CATSKRTGPGANVLTF. CDR3 DNA: TGTGCCACCAGCAAAAGGACAGGCCCTGGGGCCAACGTCCTGACTTTC.

V gene TRBV20-1 combines with J gene TRBJ2-5, with TRBD2 matching over 10 bases. The CDR3 length is 15 residues. The junction had 5 bases not matched to a gene; V was cut back by 3 bases and J by 1 base. Germline-derived CDR1 and CDR2 are DFQATT and SNEGSKA (reference sequence). Written as DNA, the CDR3 is TGCAGTGCTAGCCGACTAGCGGGCCTCCAAGAGACCCAGTACTTC. Its protein product is CSASRLAGLQETQYF.

The chain couples TRBV9 to TRBJ1-6; 7 bases map to TRBD1. The germline V gene has CDR1 SGDLS and CDR2 YYNGEE. This CDR3 region has 15 residues. V was pared by 3 bases and J by 9 bases, with 9 bases of the junction left unmatched. CDR3 in DNA: TGTGCCAGCAGCGCAACTACAGGGGCAAGTTCACCCCTCCACTTT. It specifies CASSATTGASSPLHF. Drawing the rest from reference TRBV9 and TRBJ1-6, the complete variable domain is DSGVTQTPKHLITATGQRVTLRCSPRSGDLSVYWYQQSLDQGLQFLIQYYNGEERAKGNILERFSAQQFPDLHSELNLSSLELGDSALYFCASSATTGASSPLHFGNGTRLTVT.

The CDR3 nucleotides are TGTGCCAGCAGTGGGTGGGGAGGGGTTATCGGCAATGAGCAGTTCTTC. Its translation: CASSGWGGVIGNEQFF. The rearrangement uses TRBV7-9 and TRBJ2-1; 7 bases line up with TRBD2. The CDR3 is 16 amino acids. The trim removed 6 bases at V and 6 bases at J, leaving 14 bases unmatched. Germline V gene data show CDR1 as SEHNR and CDR2 as FQNEAQ (reference sequence).

The V and J genes are TRBV5-4 and TRBJ2-7, with 9 bases fitting TRBD1. This CDR3 is 14 amino acids long. The V gene's germline CDR1 is SGHNT and CDR2 YYREEE (reference sequence). J lost 3 bases, V lost 4 bases, and 5 bases had no gene match. The CDR3 nucleotides are TGTGCCAGCAGCCAGACAGGGGGGAGCTACGAGCAGTACTTC. Protein sequence: CASSQTGGSYEQYF.

The chain links TRBV29-1 to TRBJ2-7, with 11 bases that match TRBD2. Germline assignment: CDR1 SQVTM and CDR2 ANQGSEA. The CDR3 contains 15 residues. The V segment lost 6 bases and the J segment 1 base; nucleotides outside the gene matches: 8. The chain's CDR3 is CSVLLTSGASYEQYF. As DNA, the CDR3 is TGCAGCGTCCTCCTGACTAGCGGGGCGTCCTACGAGCAGTACTTC.

The rearrangement joins TRBV5-6 to TRBJ2-7; D is unresolved. The CDR3 contains 11 residues. The germline gives CDR1 SGHDT, CDR2 YYEEEE. V lost 0 bases to trimming and J lost 6 bases, with 4 bases between them. Here the CDR3 reads CASSLASEQYF. The DNA for the CDR3 is TGTGCCAGCAGCTTGGCTAGCGAGCAGTACTTC.

The rearrangement links TRBV20-1 to TRBJ1-6, with D unresolved. The germline V gene has CDR1 DFQATT and CDR2 SNEGSKA (reference sequence). The V gene lost 3 bases and the J gene lost 0 bases, with 9 bases spanning the gap. The CDR3 extends over 15 amino acids. CDR3 amino acids: CSARGTSSYNSPLHF. Here the CDR3 DNA reads TGCAGTGCTAGGGGCACCTCCTCCTATAATTCACCCCTCCACTTT.

The rearrangement links TRBV12-3 or TRBV12-4 to TRBJ2-7; TRBD1 aligns across 9 bases. Unmatched junction bases numbered 5, after V lost 6 bases and J lost 5 bases. CDR3 size: 13 residues. CDR3 loop: CASSRDREDEQYF. The DNA for the CDR3 is TGTGCCAGCAGCCGGGACAGGGAGGACGAGCAGTACTTC.